One and the same sample provided the 2 T cell receptor beta chains below, sequenced in a study of T-cell reconstitution after alpha-beta-depleted transplantation in children. Molecular barcoding with unique molecular identifiers was used for the TCRbeta library. TCRdb used MiXCR to reprocess the PCR reads, holding one entry per CDR3 protein. The data hold over 200,000 distinct CDR3 sequences, with roughly 10% observed a single time. Sample: PBMCs from the stem cell graft donor, taken from the stem cell graft. The receptors stem from a human donor who donated a stem cell graft to a child with acute lymphoblastic leukemia.

The table lists this clonotype with a few counts. Germline is not matched at one junction end, which may reflect a read error. CDR3: CCASSLAGGLYQETQYF. In DNA form, the CDR3 reads TGCTGTGCTTCCTCTCTAGCGGGGGGGTTGTACCAAGAGACCCAGTACTTC. The genes are TRBV20-1 and TRBJ2-5; the match to TRBD2 covers 12 bases. The CDR3 has 17 residues. Germline values: CDR1 DFQATT, CDR2 SNEGSKA (reference sequence).

This clonotype appeared many times. This sequence joins TRBV7-9 and TRBJ2-2, with no clear D. V lost 4 bases and J lost 2, with 8 bases in between. CDR3 length: 14 residues. Germline V gives CDR1 SEHNR, CDR2 FQNEAQ (reference sequence). The CDR3 here is CASSSSFNTGELFF. As DNA, the CDR3 is TGTGCCAGCAGCTCATCCTTCAACACCGGGGAGCTGTTTTTT.